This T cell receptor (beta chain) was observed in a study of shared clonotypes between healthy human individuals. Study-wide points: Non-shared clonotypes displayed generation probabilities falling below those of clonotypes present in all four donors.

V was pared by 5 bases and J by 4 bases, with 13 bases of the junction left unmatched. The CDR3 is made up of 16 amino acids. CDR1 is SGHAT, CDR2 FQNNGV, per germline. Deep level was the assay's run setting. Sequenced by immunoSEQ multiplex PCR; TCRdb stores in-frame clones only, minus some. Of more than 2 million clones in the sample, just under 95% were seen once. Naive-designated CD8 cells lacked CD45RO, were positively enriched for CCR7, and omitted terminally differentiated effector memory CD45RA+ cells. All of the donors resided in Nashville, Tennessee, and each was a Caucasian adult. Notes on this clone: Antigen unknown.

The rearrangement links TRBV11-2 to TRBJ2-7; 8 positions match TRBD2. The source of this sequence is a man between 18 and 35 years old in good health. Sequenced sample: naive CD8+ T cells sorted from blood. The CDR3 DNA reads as TGTGCCAGCAGCCCCCCCCGAGTAGCGGGAATTTACGAGCAGTACTTC. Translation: CASSPPRVAGIYEQYF.